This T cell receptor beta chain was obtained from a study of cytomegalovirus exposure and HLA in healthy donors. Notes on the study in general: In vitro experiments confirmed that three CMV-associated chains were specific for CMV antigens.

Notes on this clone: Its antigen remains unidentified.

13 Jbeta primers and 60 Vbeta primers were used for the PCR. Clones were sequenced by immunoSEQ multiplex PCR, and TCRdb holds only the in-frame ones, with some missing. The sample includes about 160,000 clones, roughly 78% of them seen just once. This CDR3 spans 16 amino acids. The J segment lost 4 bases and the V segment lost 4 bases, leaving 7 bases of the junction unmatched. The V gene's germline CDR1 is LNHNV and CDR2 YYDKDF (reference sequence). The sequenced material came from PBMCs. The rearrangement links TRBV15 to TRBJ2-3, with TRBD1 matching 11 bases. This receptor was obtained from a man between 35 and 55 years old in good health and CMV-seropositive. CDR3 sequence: CATSTPDRGRADTQYF. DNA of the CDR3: TGTGCCACCAGCACACCGGACAGGGGGCGAGCAGATACGCAGTATTTT.